The rows below give T cell receptor beta chains drawn from one sample of a study of beta chain features in type 1 diabetes. Generated by immunoSEQ multiplex PCR, the TCRdb table keeps only in-frame clones and is missing some. The sample holds 110,000 to 150,000 clones, 6.9% seen once. The source material was central memory CD4+ T cells from blood. Source of these receptors: a woman between 25 and 40 years old in good health. The CDR3 runs from the conserved cysteine through the conserved F or W. The order of the fields is CDR3 length, V gene, clone size, D gene, J gene, CDR3 protein, CDR3 DNA. D genes are given only for firm matches. Part of the rows lack a size; the others show once, few, many or a class for expanded clones.

14	TRBV7-2	-	-	TRBJ2-5	CASSLAGSQETQYF	TGTGCCAGCAGCTTGGCGGGCTCGCAAGAGACCCAGTACTTC
12	TRBV27	few	-	TRBJ2-7	CASVTWLYEQYF	TGTGCCAGTGTGACATGGCTTTACGAGCAGTACTTC
17	TRBV4-3	few	TRBD1	TRBJ2-7	CASSQDPTGQGGYEQYF	TGCGCCAGCAGCCAAGATCCCACCGGACAGGGGGGCTACGAGCAGTACTTC
14	TRBV19	few	TRBD2	TRBJ2-1	CASKAGTSAHEQFF	TGTGCCAGTAAGGCCGGGACTAGCGCCCATGAGCAGTTCTTC
15	TRBV29-1	-	TRBD1	TRBJ1-2	CSVEERHRGRYGYTF	TGCAGCGTTGAAGAAAGGCACAGGGGGCGGTATGGCTACACCTTC
12	TRBV7-9	few	-	TRBJ1-4	CASSPQAEKLFF	TGTGCCAGCAGCCCCCAGGCTGAAAAACTGTTTTTT
15	TRBV5-6	-	TRBD2	TRBJ2-1	CASSQAGGYYNEQFF	TGTGCCAGCAGCCAAGCGGGAGGCTACTACAATGAGCAGTTCTTC
15	TRBV7-6	-	-	TRBJ1-3	CASSASATSGNTIYF	TGTGCCAGCAGCGCTTCAGCGACCTCTGGAAACACCATATATTTT
12	TRBV21-1	many	-	TRBJ1-2	CATYRGVYGYTF	TGTGCCACCTACAGGGGTGTCTATGGCTACACCTTC
15	TRBV28	many	TRBD1	TRBJ2-7	CASSPHGQGGYEQYF	TGTGCCAGCAGTCCCCACGGACAGGGTGGCTACGAGCAGTACTTC
18	TRBV5-1	few	TRBD2	TRBJ2-1	CASSSTQTVGRISNEQFF	TGCGCCAGCAGCAGCACCCAGACCGTCGGGAGGATCAGCAATGAGCAGTTCTTC
16	TRBV19	-	-	TRBJ2-1	CASSIDMAGTYNEQFF	TGTGCCAGTAGTATAGATATGGCGGGCACGTACAATGAGCAGTTCTTC
13	TRBV7-9	many	-	TRBJ2-3	CASAGGSADTQYF	TGTGCCAGCGCCGGGGGATCGGCAGATACGCAGTATTTT
15	TRBV27	few	-	TRBJ1-2	CASSFGWDNGYGYTF	TGTGCCAGCAGTTTTGGGTGGGACAACGGCTATGGCTACACCTTC
15	TRBV11-2	-	TRBD1	TRBJ2-5	CASSWTGGGGETQYF	TGTGCCAGCAGCTGGACAGGGGGCGGAGGGGAGACCCAGTACTTC
13	TRBV30	few	TRBD1	TRBJ1-5	CAWGTGGSQPQHF	TGTGCCTGGGGGACAGGGGGAAGTCAGCCCCAGCATTTT
12	TRBV11-2	-	-	TRBJ1-1	CASSLNGRAAFF	TGTGCCAGCAGCTTAAACGGCAGGGCAGCTTTCTTT
14	TRBV7-9	few	-	TRBJ2-7	CASSPRQGGHEQYF	TGTGCCAGCAGCCCGCGACAGGGAGGCCACGAGCAGTACTTC
15	TRBV9	few	TRBD2	TRBJ2-7	CASSVGAGGPGEQYF	TGTGCCAGCAGCGTAGGGGCGGGAGGGCCCGGCGAGCAGTACTTC
14	TRBV6-5	-	TRBD1	TRBJ1-2	CASSYLGTGGGYTF	TGTGCCAGCAGTTACTTGGGGACAGGCGGAGGCTACACCTTC
15	TRBV7-9	few	-	TRBJ1-4	CASSLPVGGREKLFF	TGTGCCAGCAGCTTACCGGTCGGGGGGCGGGAAAAACTGTTTTTT
14	TRBV29-1	many	TRBD1	TRBJ1-2	CSARRDSAEYGYTF	TGCAGCGCCCGGCGGGACAGCGCAGAATATGGCTACACCTTC
14	TRBV30	-	-	TRBJ1-5	CAWSVRNRDQPQHF	TGTGCCTGGAGTGTAAGGAACAGGGACCAGCCCCAGCATTTT
14	TRBV27	-	TRBD1	TRBJ2-7	CASSTGTVTYEQYF	TGTGCCAGCAGCACTGGGACAGTAACCTACGAGCAGTACTTC
15	TRBV6-6	-	TRBD2	TRBJ2-1	CASTVAGGPYNEQFF	TGTGCCAGCACGGTGGCGGGAGGCCCTTACAATGAGCAGTTCTTC
12	TRBV11-3	-	TRBD2	TRBJ2-3	CASSLGTSDKYF	TGTGCCAGCAGCTTAGGGACTAGCGACAAGTATTTT
13	TRBV7-8	-	-	TRBJ1-5	CASTQTGTQPQHF	TGTGCCAGCACCCAGACAGGAACCCAGCCCCAGCATTTT
13	TRBV6-5	-	-	TRBJ2-5	CASSRRLVETQYF	TGTGCCAGCAGCCGTCGACTAGTTGAGACCCAGTACTTC
14	TRBV7-2	few	-	TRBJ2-5	CASSLFGGEETQYF	TGTGCCAGCAGCTTATTCGGGGGAGAAGAGACCCAGTACTTC
13	TRBV6-5	few	TRBD1	TRBJ2-1	CASSYQSQGWIVF	TGTGCCAGCAGTTACCAGTCACAGGGGTGGATTGTCTTC
17	TRBV27	-	TRBD1	TRBJ1-1	CASSLFGTGVGNTEAFF	TGTGCCAGCAGTTTATTCGGGACAGGGGTAGGGAACACTGAAGCTTTCTTT
12	TRBV19	-	-	TRBJ1-2	CASSRGGYGYTF	TGTGCCAGTAGTAGGGGAGGCTATGGCTACACCTTC
14	TRBV10-3	many	-	TRBJ2-7	CAISEGGNRYEQYF	TGTGCCATCAGTGAGGGGGGCAATAGATACGAGCAGTACTTC
14	TRBV28	-	TRBD2	TRBJ2-7	CASSVASGSYEQYF	TGTGCCAGCAGTGTGGCTAGCGGCTCCTACGAGCAGTACTTC
13	TRBV7-9	few	-	TRBJ1-2	CASSLAVTGGYTF	TGTGCCAGCAGCTTAGCTGTGACTGGAGGCTACACCTTC
12	TRBV19	many	-	TRBJ2-1	CATAGVGNEQFF	TGTGCCACCGCCGGGGTGGGGAATGAGCAGTTCTTC
14	TRBV6-1	-	-	TRBJ1-5	CASSDREVHQPQHF	TGTGCCAGCAGTGATCGAGAAGTCCATCAGCCCCAGCATTTT
13	TRBV5-1	once	-	TRBJ1-4	CASSQGWGRRLFF	TGCGCCAGCAGCCAGGGGTGGGGCAGGAGACTGTTTTTT
17	TRBV7-2	few	-	TRBJ1-1	CASSRGRRDRVNTEAFF	TGTGCCAGCAGCCGCGGCAGGAGGGATAGGGTGAACACTGAAGCTTTCTTT
15	TRBV28	-	TRBD2	TRBJ2-7	CASRPGTSGRSEQYF	TGTGCCAGCAGGCCCGGGACTAGCGGGAGGTCCGAGCAGTACTTC
16	TRBV7-7	-	TRBD2	TRBJ2-1	CASSLGLAGGIREQFF	TGTGCTAGCAGCCTCGGACTAGCGGGTGGCATTAGGGAGCAGTTCTTC
14	TRBV6-5	-	-	TRBJ2-3	CASKRGISTDTQYF	TGTGCCAGCAAAAGGGGCATAAGCACAGATACGCAGTATTTT
15	TRBV5-6	-	-	TRBJ2-7	CASSLGAGNSYEQYF	TGTGCCAGCAGCTTGGGGGCCGGAAACTCCTACGAGCAGTACTTC
14	TRBV4-2	many	-	TRBJ2-7	CASSQGTAAYEQYF	TGTGCCAGCAGCCAAGGAACAGCGGCCTACGAGCAGTACTTC